A selection of T cell receptor beta chains follows, all from one sample in a study of T cell responses to AZD1222 COVID-19 vaccine. The table came from immunoSEQ multiplex PCR; TCRdb's copy has only in-frame clones and leaves some out. Of some 130,000 clones in the sample, around 90% were seen once. The input for sequencing was peripheral blood, taken on day 0 of AZD1222 vaccination. Every receptor here comes from an adult in good health. Each CDR3 is given with its conserved first and last residue. Each record gives: V gene, D gene, clone size, J gene, CDR3 length, CDR3 protein, CDR3 DNA. The D gene is left open where the match is weak. Only part of the rows carry a size: once, few, many, or a class if the clone is expanded.

V gene: TRBV6-2/TRBV6-3
D gene: -
clone size: -
J gene: TRBJ2-3
CDR3 length: 13
CDR3 protein: CASSDRSPDTQYF
CDR3 DNA: TGTGCCAGCAGCGACAGGTCACCAGATACGCAGTATTTT

V gene: TRBV5-1
D gene: TRBD1
clone size: -
J gene: TRBJ1-6
CDR3 length: 16
CDR3 protein: CASSPGTGQGVEALHF
CDR3 DNA: TGCGCCAGCAGCCCCGGGACTGGACAGGGGGTTGAGGCCCTCCACTTT

V gene: TRBV5-4
D gene: -
clone size: -
J gene: TRBJ1-2
CDR3 length: 13
CDR3 protein: CASRNQGLKGYTF
CDR3 DNA: TGTGCCAGCAGAAATCAGGGGCTCAAGGGCTACACCTTC

V gene: TRBV7-2
D gene: -
clone size: -
J gene: TRBJ2-3
CDR3 length: 15
CDR3 protein: CASSPRAGSRDTQYF
CDR3 DNA: TGTGCCAGCAGCCCCCGGGCAGGGTCCAGGGATACGCAGTATTTT

V gene: TRBV30
D gene: -
clone size: -
J gene: TRBJ1-2
CDR3 length: 13
CDR3 protein: CAWSVQVGYGYTF
CDR3 DNA: TGTGCCTGGAGTGTACAGGTGGGGTATGGCTACACCTTC

V gene: TRBV7-2
D gene: -
clone size: -
J gene: TRBJ1-3
CDR3 length: 14
CDR3 protein: CASSLGVTGNTIYF
CDR3 DNA: TGTGCCAGCAGCTTAGGAGTGACAGGAAACACCATATATTTT

V gene: TRBV9
D gene: -
clone size: -
J gene: TRBJ2-7
CDR3 length: 14
CDR3 protein: CASGEEYWSYEQYF
CDR3 DNA: TGTGCCAGCGGTGAGGAATATTGGTCCTACGAGCAGTACTTC

V gene: TRBV30
D gene: -
clone size: -
J gene: TRBJ2-3
CDR3 length: 14
CDR3 protein: CAWRRAGLTDTQYF
CDR3 DNA: TGTGCCTGGAGGAGGGCAGGGCTGACAGATACGCAGTATTTT

V gene: TRBV12-3/TRBV12-4
D gene: -
clone size: -
J gene: TRBJ1-5
CDR3 length: 12
CDR3 protein: CASSLGGAPQHF
CDR3 DNA: TGTGCCAGCAGTTTAGGCGGTGCGCCCCAGCATTTT

V gene: TRBV5-5
D gene: -
clone size: once
J gene: TRBJ2-7
CDR3 length: 11
CDR3 protein: CASTSTYEQYF
CDR3 DNA: TGTGCCAGCACCTCGACCTACGAGCAGTACTTC